This T cell receptor beta chain is from a study of T cell responses to AZD1222 COVID-19 vaccine. CDR1 and CDR2 from the germline V gene are KGHDR and SFDVKD. V shed 7 bases and J shed 8 bases, with 13 bases lying between them. The CDR3 runs 12 residues. About this clone itself: Its antigen is currently unknown.

Data came from immunoSEQ multiplex PCR; TCRdb stores just in-frame clones and leaves some out. The sample lists under 150,000 clones, more than 75% occurring once. The study, taken as a whole, reports: None of the repertoires were sampled until the peak T cell response had passed. Spike-specific TCR breadth and depth went up after people got two AZD1222 doses. As reported, nearly half of all spike-specific TCRs target variant regions that are unmutated.

The specimen was peripheral blood, collected on day 0 of MenACWY control vaccination. The chain uses TRBV24-1 and TRBJ1-2; D may be TRBD1 (5 bases). The sequence derives from an adult in good health. CDR3 bases: TGTGCCACCAGGTGGCAGGGCTGGGGCTACACCTTC. Amino acid sequence: CATRWQGWGYTF.